Presented here are 30 T cell receptor beta chains from one specimen sequenced in a study of T-cell memory formation after mild COVID-19. TCRdb re-analysed the 5' RACE reads in MiXCR, keeping a single row per CDR3 protein. The data show about 470,000 distinct CDR3 sequences, with 15% to 20% seen just once and approximately 13% held by the top ten. The specimen sequenced was PBMCs or a T cell subset sorted from them (not recorded which). Receptor source: an adult woman who had mild COVID-19 (a few samples of this study predate the infection). Cell type and time point are not known.

The chain combines TRBV24-1 with TRBJ2-5, with TRBD1 identical over 10 bases. V trimming: 5 bases; J trimming: 2 bases; junction bases outside the gene matches: 10. The V gene's germline CDR1 is KGHDR and CDR2 SFDVKD. This CDR3 region has 17 residues. Here the CDR3 DNA reads TGTGCCACCAGTGTTCCAAGCCGGGACAGGGGTCAAGAGACCCAGTACTTC. This codes for CATSVPSRDRGQETQYF.

This clonotype has more than one count but fewer than ten. V gene TRBV18 combines with J gene TRBJ2-5, with a tentative D call TRBD1 (5 bases). V was trimmed by 6 bases and J by 1 base, leaving 12 bases between them. The CDR3 spans 14 residues. CDR1 is KGHSH, CDR2 LQKENI, per germline. CDR3: CASSQQAAQETQYF. CDR3 bases: TGTGCCAGCTCGCAACAGGCCGCCCAAGAGACCCAGTACTTC.

The CDR3 nucleotides are TGTGCCAGCAGCCGACGACAGAACACTGAAGCTTTCTTT. This sequence encodes CASSRRQNTEAFF. This chain joins TRBV7-8 and TRBJ1-1; D is ambiguous. The V and J ends lost 5 bases and 1 base respectively, with 8 bases between them. The CDR3 sequence is 13 residues long. Germline V gene lookup returns CDR1 SGHVS and CDR2 FQNEAQ.

There are a few counts of this clonotype. This chain joins TRBV3-1 and TRBJ2-7, with 8 positions matching TRBD2. From germline, CDR1 is LGHDT and CDR2 YNNKEL (reference sequence). The CDR3 loop spans 17 amino acids. J lost 2 bases, V lost 0 bases, and 9 bases had no gene match. CDR3 coding DNA: TGTGCCAGCAGCCAAGATTCAGGGCTAGCGGGCACCTACGAGCAGTACTTC. Translation: CASSQDSGLAGTYEQYF.

In this sample, this clonotype turned up once. The chain combines TRBV7-6 with TRBJ2-5; D is possibly TRBD1 (5 bases). The V gene's germline CDR1 is SGHVS and CDR2 FNYEAQ. Trimming took off 5 bases at V and 4 bases at J, with 17 bases between the two ends. CDR3 size: 15 residues. The chain's CDR3 is CASSATSGYGETQYF. CDR3 coding DNA: TGTGCCAGCAGCGCCACGTCAGGGTACGGAGAGACCCAGTACTTC.

A few counts support this clonotype. The gene calls are TRBV6-5 and TRBJ2-3; TRBD2 is a possible D gene (6 bases). V lost 6 bases and J lost 6, with 13 bases in between. CDR1 MNHEY and CDR2 SVGAGI come from the germline V gene. The CDR3 consists of 13 residues. CDR3 sequence (DNA): TGTGCCAGCAGACGGGACTCGAGGGATACGCAGTATTTT. This translates into CASRRDSRDTQYF.

This chain links TRBV12-3 or TRBV12-4 with TRBJ2-5, with 8 bases fitting TRBD1. V was pared by 5 bases and J by 1 base, with 6 bases of the junction left unmatched. CDR3 size: 15 residues. This chain's CDR3 is CASSQAGGLQETQYF. DNA of the CDR3: TGTGCCAGCAGTCAAGCAGGGGGCCTCCAAGAGACCCAGTACTTC.

Ten or more counts support this clonotype. The rearrangement uses TRBV12-3 or TRBV12-4 and TRBJ2-2; weak D call: TRBD1 (6 bases). The CDR3 is made up of 16 amino acids. The V end was cut by 6 bases, the J end by 1 base, with 15 bases between. CDR3 amino acids: CASRPQGVVNTGELFF. CDR3 nucleotide sequence: TGTGCCAGCAGACCACAGGGAGTAGTGAACACCGGGGAGCTGTTTTTT.

V and J are TRBV10-3 and TRBJ2-1; a possible D gene is TRBD2 (6 bases). V was cut by 5 bases and J by 9 bases, with 14 bases left in between. Looked up from germline, CDR1 is ENHRY and CDR2 is SYGVKD. CDR3 size: 13 residues. The CDR3 loop reads CAISSSSAAEQFF. DNA of the CDR3: TGTGCCATCAGTTCGTCTAGCGCCGCTGAGCAGTTCTTC.

This clonotype was observed a handful of times. The gene calls are TRBV5-5 and TRBJ2-1; 12 nucleotides match TRBD2. This CDR3 has 16 residues. Germline values: CDR1 SGHKS, CDR2 YYEKEE (reference sequence). Trimming at V came to 1 base and at J to 6 bases, leaving 5 bases not matched to a gene. DNA for the CDR3: TGTGCCAGCAGCTTGAGCCTAGCGGGAGGGTTCAATGAGCAGTTCTTC. Translating it yields CASSLSLAGGFNEQFF. Complete variable domain (other parts from reference TRBV5-5 and TRBJ2-1): DAGVTQSPTHLIKTRGQQVTLRCSPISGHKSVSWYQQVLGQGPQFIFQYYEKEERGRGNFPDRFSARQFPNYSSELNVNALLLGDSALYLCASSLSLAGGFNEQFFGPGTRLTVL.

The chain couples TRBV20-1 to TRBJ2-7; TRBD1 matches 11 bases. J lost 3 bases, V lost 0 bases, and 4 bases had no gene match. Germline CDR1 reads DFQATT; CDR2 reads SNEGSKA (reference sequence). The CDR3 runs 15 residues. The CDR3 DNA reads as TGCAGTGCTAGAGATTACGGGACAGGGGGCTACGAGCAGTACTTC. This codes for CSARDYGTGGYEQYF.

Ten or more counts support this clonotype. This chain links TRBV5-1 with TRBJ2-5, with 7 bases that match TRBD1. The CDR3 sequence is 14 residues long. Germline trimming cut 2 bases from V and 0 bases from J; bases unmatched to any gene: 1. Germline lookup yields CDR1 SGHRS and CDR2 YFSETQ. The CDR3 DNA follows: TGCGCCAGCAGCTTACAGGGGTACCAAGAGACCCAGTACTTC. Translated: CASSLQGYQETQYF.

By its share, this clonotype is medium-sized. The rearrangement joins TRBV4-1 to TRBJ2-1; D might be TRBD2 (6 bases). This CDR3 is built from 18 residues. The V end lost 4 bases, the J end lost 0 bases, and 19 bases lay between the germline ends. Germline V CDR1 and CDR2: MGHRA, YSYEKL. As DNA, the CDR3 is TGCGCCAGCAGCCTCACCCCTCCGGGGGACTTCTCCTACAATGAGCAGTTCTTC. It encodes CASSLTPPGDFSYNEQFF.

This clonotype was picked up a small number of times. The chain couples TRBV21-1 to TRBJ2-7; TRBD1, the table's D call, was not compared with the DNA. TRBV21-1 is a known pseudogene. The CDR3 totals 15 residues. DNA of the CDR3: TGTGCCAGCAGCAGAAGACTTCCCCCATTTAGGGAGCAGTACTTC. Translated, it gives CASSRRLPPFREQYF.

In this sample, this clonotype turned up a few times. The chain has TRBV7-9 and TRBJ1-2; 8 nucleotides agree with TRBD1. Germline V gene lookup returns CDR1 SEHNR and CDR2 FQNEAQ (reference sequence). This CDR3 has 14 amino acids. Trimming took 1 base from V and 6 from J; bases not matched to a gene: 4. CDR3 sequence (DNA): TGTGCCAGCAGCTTAGTGGACAGGGCGGATGGCTACACCTTC. Amino acids: CASSLVDRADGYTF.

This clonotype was counted a few times. V is TRBV9 and J is TRBJ1-1, with D possibly being TRBD1 (5 bases). Trimming left V 3 bases short and J 0 bases short, with 18 bases between. Germline-derived CDR1 and CDR2 are SGDLS and YYNGEE. This CDR3 comprises 17 residues. The CDR3 here is CASSGADFGTLNTEAFF. The CDR3 DNA reads TGTGCCAGCAGCGGAGCCGACTTCGGGACGCTGAACACTGAAGCTTTCTTT.

The chain employs TRBV12-3 or TRBV12-4 and TRBJ2-3; D gene unclear. V was cut by 6 bases and J by 2 bases, with 9 bases left in between. The CDR3 has 13 residues. CDR3 bases: TGTGCCAGCAGGGAAGAACTCACAGATACGCAGTATTTT. Translated: CASREELTDTQYF.

The chain recombines TRBV20-1 with TRBJ2-3, with a tentative D call TRBD2 (6 bases). Germline values: CDR1 DFQATT, CDR2 SNEGSKA (reference sequence). CDR3 length equals 16 residues. V gave up 0 bases and J gave up 0 bases, with 13 bases separating them. The CDR3 DNA reads TGCAGTGCTAGAGAATGGGCGGGGATAAGCACAGATACGCAGTATTTT. This encodes CSAREWAGISTDTQYF.

The gene calls are TRBV12-3 or TRBV12-4 and TRBJ1-2; D call uncertain. The CDR3 covers 13 residues. V lost 3 bases, J lost 3 bases, and 8 bases lay in between. The CDR3 bases are TGTGCCAGCAGTTTGTACAGACACTATGGCTACACCTTC. The encoded protein is CASSLYRHYGYTF.

The gene calls are TRBV5-7 and TRBJ1-5; 7 positions match TRBD1. TRBV5-7 has ORF status, its function being uncertain. The CDR3 extends over 18 amino acids. The J segment lost 2 bases and the V segment lost 0 bases, leaving 11 bases of the junction unmatched. CDR3 nucleotide sequence: TGTGCCAGCAGCTTGGAAGAGACAGGGACTTTTCGCAATCAGCCCCAGCATTTT. It translates to CASSLEETGTFRNQPQHF.

This clonotype was recorded a few times. V gene TRBV7-2 combines with J gene TRBJ2-5; 10 bases are a match to TRBD2. Per germline, CDR1 SGHTA and CDR2 FQGNSA. Unmatched junction bases numbered 4, after V lost 5 bases and J lost 4 bases. This CDR3 spans 14 amino acids. The CDR3 DNA follows: TGTGCCAGCAGCCGGAGCGGGAGGGGAGAGACCCAGTACTTC. Its protein is CASSRSGRGETQYF.

V usage is TRBV5-1 and J usage is TRBJ2-3; perhaps D is TRBD1 or TRBD2 (6 bases each). Germline-derived CDR1 and CDR2 are SGHRS and YFSETQ. The germline V and J ends were trimmed by 4 bases and 0 bases, with 15 bases remaining between them. This CDR3 is 16 amino acids long. The chain's CDR3 is CASSIGTLASTDTQYF. The CDR3 nucleotides are TGCGCCAGCAGCATTGGGACACTAGCTAGCACAGATACGCAGTATTTT.

This clonotype has only a few counts. The chain joins TRBV5-1 to TRBJ2-5; D possibly corresponds to TRBD2 (5 bases). With 9 bases removed from V and 5 bases from J, the gap between germline ends came to 23 bases. Germline values: CDR1 SGHRS, CDR2 YFSETQ. The CDR3 is made up of 15 amino acids. CDR3 sequence reads: CANTVTRRGPETQYF. In DNA, the CDR3 is TGCGCCAATACCGTGACCCGTAGAGGGCCTGAGACCCAGTACTTC.

This clonotype was seen a handful of times. The J gene is TRBJ2-3, the V gene TRBV7-9, with a weak D call TRBD1 (6 bases). The germline V and J ends were trimmed by 5 bases and 5 bases, with 11 bases remaining between them. The CDR3 runs to 13 residues. In germline, CDR1 is SEHNR, CDR2 FQNEAQ (reference sequence). The CDR3 here is CASSRLQGDTQYF. As DNA, the CDR3 is TGTGCCAGCAGCCGATTACAGGGAGATACGCAGTATTTT.

There are a few counts of this clonotype. The genes are TRBV6-4 and TRBJ2-7, with TRBD1 matching over 7 bases. Per the germline V gene, CDR1 is MRHNA and CDR2 is SNTAGT. With V trimmed by 9 bases and J by 0 bases, 5 bases remained unmatched. This CDR3 is 13 amino acids long. The DNA for the CDR3 is TGTGCCAGAAGGGACAGTAACTCCTACGAGCAGTACTTC. Its protein product is CARRDSNSYEQYF.

The sample holds a few counts of this clonotype. This rearrangement joins TRBV5-1 to TRBJ1-3; no clear D gene. The CDR3 covers 15 residues. V was cut by 2 bases and J by 0 bases, with 9 bases left in between. From germline, CDR1 is SGHRS and CDR2 YFSETQ. CDR3 DNA sequence: TGCGCCAGCAGCTTCGAAAGCAACTCTGGAAACACCATATATTTT. Translation gives CASSFESNSGNTIYF.

This clonotype was detected a few times. The chain links TRBV11-3 to TRBJ2-1, with D unclear. The ends were cut back, 1 base at V and 5 bases at J, with 9 bases in the middle. There are 14 residues in the CDR3. Germline values: CDR1 SGHNT, CDR2 YENEEA. CDR3 amino acids: CASSLVWGDNEQFF. CDR3 nucleotides: TGTGCCAGCAGCTTAGTTTGGGGTGACAATGAGCAGTTCTTC.

In its sample, this clonotype was seen a few times. The chain employs TRBV10-3 and TRBJ2-7, with unresolved D. V gave up 3 bases and J gave up 3 bases, with 6 bases separating them. Germline V gene lookup returns CDR1 ENHRY and CDR2 SYGVKD. CDR3 length equals 12 residues. CDR3 DNA: TGTGCCATCAGTGATATCCACTACGAGCAGTACTTC. Translation: CAISDIHYEQYF.

The V call is TRBV6-1, the J call TRBJ1-1, with D tentatively TRBD1 (6 bases). V lost 9 bases and J lost 0, with 17 bases in between. CDR3 length equals 15 residues. Per germline, CDR1 MNHNS and CDR2 SASEGT. CDR3 coding DNA: TGTGCCAGTAGATACAGGGTATATATGAACACTGAAGCTTTCTTT. Its protein product is CASRYRVYMNTEAFF.

This clonotype turned up a few times. The V and J genes are TRBV18 and TRBJ1-5; 9 bases map to TRBD1. The germline CDR1 and CDR2 sequences are KGHSH and LQKENI. The CDR3 totals 16 residues. With V trimmed by 4 bases and J by 4 bases, 8 bases remained unmatched. The CDR3 here is CASSRQRDRENQPQHF. The CDR3 nucleotides read TGTGCCAGCTCACGGCAAAGGGACAGGGAAAATCAGCCCCAGCATTTT.